A selection of T cell receptor beta chains follows, all from one sample in a study of human T cells and chemical hapten exposure. TCRdb re-called the RACE reads through MiXCR, storing one row per CDR3 protein. This table has roughly 52,000 distinct CDR3 sequences, 9.5% to 12% appearing once. Sequenced here: whole blood, sampled in connection with sensitization to the hapten diphenylcyclopropenone (DPC). The source of these receptors is a woman in her thirties or forties with alopecia areata. Some clones in this sample may be carry-over from other donors' samples. Both conserved end residues are part of each CDR3. D genes are given only for firm matches. The size of a clone is reported for some rows only, either as once, few or many, or as a class for expanded clones.

D gene: .; V gene: TRBV29-1; clone size: many; J gene: TRBJ2-5; CDR3 protein: CSVAKGRIYF; CDR3 DNA: TGCAGCGTCGCAAAGGGGCGGATTTACTTC
D gene: TRBD1; V gene: TRBV6-5; clone size: many; J gene: TRBJ1-1; CDR3 protein: CASRRGQLNTEAFF; CDR3 DNA: TGTGCCAGCAGGCGGGGACAGCTTAACACTGAAGCTTTCTTT
D gene: TRBD1; V gene: TRBV5-1; clone size: .; J gene: TRBJ1-5; CDR3 protein: CASSFDPGQSSNQPQHF; CDR3 DNA: TGCGCCAGCAGCTTCGACCCGGGACAGAGTAGCAATCAGCCCCAGCATTTT
D gene: .; V gene: TRBV28; clone size: .; J gene: TRBJ2-7; CDR3 protein: CASSPQAGGRADF; CDR3 DNA: TGTGCCAGCAGTCCCCAAGCAGGTGGCAGGGCGGACTTC
D gene: .; V gene: TRBV6-6; clone size: few; J gene: TRBJ1-1; CDR3 protein: CASSYVRTAEAFF; CDR3 DNA: TGTGCCAGCAGTTACGTTCGGACAGCCGAAGCTTTCTTT
D gene: .; V gene: TRBV12-3/TRBV12-4; clone size: .; J gene: TRBJ2-1; CDR3 protein: CASTPNSYNEQFF; CDR3 DNA: TGTGCCAGCACCCCCAACTCCTACAATGAGCAGTTCTTC
D gene: .; V gene: TRBV7-9; clone size: few; J gene: TRBJ1-4; CDR3 protein: CASSLEGTATNEKLFF; CDR3 DNA: TGTGCCAGCAGCTTAGAAGGCACCGCAACTAATGAAAAACTGTTTTTT
D gene: TRBD2; V gene: TRBV13; clone size: many; J gene: TRBJ2-2; CDR3 protein: CASSFGSGENTGELFF; CDR3 DNA: TGTGCCAGCAGCTTTGGCAGCGGGGAGAACACCGGGGAGCTGTTTTTT
D gene: .; V gene: TRBV20-1; clone size: few; J gene: TRBJ1-4; CDR3 protein: CSANGGTARNEKLFF; CDR3 DNA: TGCAGTGCCAATGGTGGGACGGCGCGTAATGAAAAACTGTTTTTT
D gene: .; V gene: TRBV20-1; clone size: few; J gene: TRBJ2-7; CDR3 protein: CSARDGGPYEQYF; CDR3 DNA: TGCAGTGCTAGAGATGGGGGGCCATACGAGCAGTACTTC
D gene: .; V gene: TRBV3-1; clone size: few; J gene: TRBJ2-1; CDR3 protein: CASSPRVTPHEQFF; CDR3 DNA: TGTGCCAGCAGTCCCCGAGTCACGCCCCATGAGCAGTTCTTC
D gene: .; V gene: TRBV2; clone size: many; J gene: TRBJ2-2; CDR3 protein: CATEGEVANTGELFF; CDR3 DNA: TGTGCCACGGAGGGGGAGGTCGCTAACACCGGGGAGCTGTTTTTT
D gene: .; V gene: TRBV29-1; clone size: .; J gene: TRBJ2-3; CDR3 protein: CSVGDKTQYF; CDR3 DNA: TGCAGCGTTGGGGACAAAACGCAGTATTTT
D gene: TRBD1; V gene: TRBV7-2; clone size: many; J gene: TRBJ2-5; CDR3 protein: CASSRTGNQETQYF; CDR3 DNA: TGTGCCAGCAGCCGGACAGGGAACCAAGAGACCCAGTACTTC
D gene: TRBD1; V gene: TRBV19; clone size: .; J gene: TRBJ1-5; CDR3 protein: CASSGTGNQPQHF; CDR3 DNA: TGTGCCAGTAGTGGGACAGGCAATCAGCCCCAGCATTTT
D gene: .; V gene: TRBV18; clone size: many; J gene: TRBJ1-5; CDR3 protein: CASSPIQGSNQPQHF; CDR3 DNA: TGTGCCAGCTCACCAATCCAGGGAAGCAATCAGCCCCAGCATTTT
D gene: .; V gene: TRBV30; clone size: few; J gene: TRBJ2-2; CDR3 protein: CAWSASGPGELFF; CDR3 DNA: TGTGCCTGGAGCGCCTCAGGGCCCGGGGAGCTGTTTTTT
D gene: .; V gene: TRBV29-1; clone size: few; J gene: TRBJ2-3; CDR3 protein: CSVDGGTDTQYF; CDR3 DNA: TGCAGCGTTGATGGGGGAACAGATACGCAGTATTTT
D gene: .; V gene: TRBV6-5; clone size: .; J gene: TRBJ1-2; CDR3 protein: CASSYRQDATLDYGYTF; CDR3 DNA: TGTGCCAGCAGTTATAGGCAGGACGCAACCCTAGACTATGGCTACACCTTC
D gene: .; V gene: TRBV7-9; clone size: few; J gene: TRBJ1-1; CDR3 protein: CASSFLDEEAFF; CDR3 DNA: TGTGCCAGCAGCTTCTTAGATGAGGAAGCTTTCTTT
D gene: .; V gene: TRBV7-2; clone size: few; J gene: TRBJ2-2; CDR3 protein: CASSSPGANTGELFF; CDR3 DNA: TGTGCCAGCAGTTCCCCGGGAGCGAACACCGGGGAGCTGTTTTTT
D gene: .; V gene: TRBV19; clone size: few; J gene: TRBJ2-6; CDR3 protein: CASSEGTGANVLTF; CDR3 DNA: TGTGCCAGTTCCGAGGGCACCGGGGCCAACGTCCTGACTTTC
D gene: .; V gene: TRBV7-2; clone size: few; J gene: TRBJ2-3; CDR3 protein: CASSLPPGADTQYF; CDR3 DNA: TGTGCCAGCAGCTTACCCCCTGGGGCAGATACGCAGTATTTT
D gene: TRBD2; V gene: TRBV7-9; clone size: many; J gene: TRBJ2-1; CDR3 protein: CASSFTSGNEQFF; CDR3 DNA: TGTGCCAGCAGCTTTACTAGCGGGAACGAGCAGTTCTTC
D gene: .; V gene: TRBV5-1; clone size: .; J gene: TRBJ1-1; CDR3 protein: CASSSRVMNTEAFF; CDR3 DNA: TGCGCCAGCAGCTCCAGGGTTATGAACACTGAAGCTTTCTTT
D gene: TRBD2; V gene: TRBV18; clone size: .; J gene: TRBJ2-1; CDR3 protein: CASSSLAGNNEQFF; CDR3 DNA: TGTGCCAGCTCTAGTCTAGCGGGGAACAATGAGCAGTTCTTC
D gene: TRBD2; V gene: TRBV6-1; clone size: few; J gene: TRBJ2-5; CDR3 protein: CASWVGGGEETQYF; CDR3 DNA: TGTGCCAGCTGGGTCGGCGGGGGGGAGGAGACCCAGTACTTC
D gene: .; V gene: TRBV6-5; clone size: many; J gene: TRBJ2-7; CDR3 protein: CASSSPGRHSYEQYF; CDR3 DNA: TGTGCCAGCAGTTCGCCCGGACGGCACTCCTACGAGCAGTACTTC
D gene: TRBD2; V gene: TRBV29-1; clone size: few; J gene: TRBJ2-1; CDR3 protein: CSVGDYGMQQFF; CDR3 DNA: TGCAGCGTCGGGGACTATGGGATGCAGCAGTTCTTC
D gene: TRBD1; V gene: TRBV30; clone size: many; J gene: TRBJ1-1; CDR3 protein: CAWARQTGGTEAFF; CDR3 DNA: TGTGCCTGGGCCCGCCAGACAGGGGGCACTGAAGCTTTCTTT
D gene: .; V gene: TRBV7-2; clone size: .; J gene: TRBJ2-7; CDR3 protein: CASSLGPGTGPYEQYF; CDR3 DNA: TGTGCCAGCAGCTTAGGCCCGGGCACGGGACCCTACGAGCAGTACTTC
D gene: TRBD2; V gene: TRBV4-3; clone size: .; J gene: TRBJ2-7; CDR3 protein: CASSAGGGYEQYF; CDR3 DNA: TGCGCCAGCAGCGCGGGAGGGGGTTACGAGCAGTACTTC
D gene: .; V gene: TRBV24-1; clone size: .; J gene: TRBJ2-3; CDR3 protein: CATSDQVTQHDTQYF; CDR3 DNA: TGTGCCACCAGTGACCAGGTGACTCAACATGATACGCAGTATTTT
D gene: TRBD2; V gene: TRBV4-1; clone size: few; J gene: TRBJ2-5; CDR3 protein: CASSQDRAGASQETQYF; CDR3 DNA: TGCGCCAGCAGCCAAGACCGAGCGGGAGCTTCCCAAGAGACCCAGTACTTC
D gene: .; V gene: TRBV2; clone size: many; J gene: TRBJ1-2; CDR3 protein: CASSAGTYGYTF; CDR3 DNA: TGTGCCAGCAGTGCCGGGACCTATGGCTACACCTTC
D gene: TRBD2; V gene: TRBV27; clone size: few; J gene: TRBJ2-7; CDR3 protein: CASRIAGGSSYEQYF; CDR3 DNA: TGTGCCAGCAGAATAGCGGGAGGGAGCTCCTACGAGCAGTACTTC
D gene: .; V gene: TRBV5-6; clone size: .; J gene: TRBJ2-1; CDR3 protein: CASSLGRGPHNEQFF; CDR3 DNA: TGTGCCAGCAGCTTGGGGCGGGGTCCCCACAATGAGCAGTTCTTC
D gene: .; V gene: TRBV28; clone size: many; J gene: TRBJ2-5; CDR3 protein: CASLGTVGTQYF; CDR3 DNA: TGTGCCAGCTTGGGGACGGTCGGGACCCAGTACTTC
D gene: .; V gene: TRBV18; clone size: few; J gene: TRBJ1-3; CDR3 protein: CASSPQVAASGNTIYF; CDR3 DNA: TGTGCCAGCTCACCTCAGGTGGCCGCCTCTGGAAACACCATATATTTT
D gene: TRBD1; V gene: TRBV7-9; clone size: .; J gene: TRBJ2-7; CDR3 protein: CASSSWGQVSYEQYF; CDR3 DNA: TGTGCCAGCAGCTCATGGGGACAGGTCTCCTACGAGCAGTACTTC
D gene: .; V gene: TRBV7-3; clone size: many; J gene: TRBJ2-5; CDR3 protein: CASSLLGRGQETQYF; CDR3 DNA: TGTGCCAGCAGCTTATTAGGCAGAGGCCAAGAGACCCAGTACTTC
D gene: TRBD1; V gene: TRBV15; clone size: few; J gene: TRBJ1-4; CDR3 protein: CATSRDYRGGGEKLFF; CDR3 DNA: TGTGCCACCAGCAGAGATTACAGGGGCGGCGGTGAAAAACTGTTTTTT
D gene: .; V gene: TRBV10-3; clone size: many; J gene: TRBJ1-6; CDR3 protein: CAIGKETSPLHF; CDR3 DNA: TGTGCCATCGGGAAAGAAACTTCACCCCTCCACTTT
D gene: .; V gene: TRBV29-1; clone size: few; J gene: TRBJ2-5; CDR3 protein: CSPRWRETQYF; CDR3 DNA: TGCAGCCCCAGGTGGAGAGAGACCCAGTACTTC
D gene: TRBD1; V gene: TRBV7-2; clone size: many; J gene: TRBJ1-4; CDR3 protein: CASRADRHNEKLFF; CDR3 DNA: TGTGCCAGCAGGGCGGACAGGCATAATGAAAAACTGTTTTTT
D gene: .; V gene: TRBV21-1; clone size: .; J gene: TRBJ2-1; CDR3 protein: CASRSERASGRNEQFF; CDR3 DNA: TGTGCCAGCAGATCCGAGCGGGCTAGCGGGAGAAATGAGCAGTTCTTC
D gene: TRBD1; V gene: TRBV18; clone size: few; J gene: TRBJ2-4; CDR3 protein: CASSPTGTGENIQYF; CDR3 DNA: TGTGCCAGCTCACCTACCGGGACAGGGGAAAACATTCAGTACTTC
D gene: TRBD2; V gene: TRBV12-3/TRBV12-4; clone size: .; J gene: TRBJ2-2; CDR3 protein: CASSLLSGGATGELFF; CDR3 DNA: TGTGCCAGCAGTCTTCTCAGCGGGGGGGCCACCGGGGAGCTGTTTTTT
D gene: .; V gene: TRBV11-2; clone size: many; J gene: TRBJ2-1; CDR3 protein: CASSANRAGEQFF; CDR3 DNA: TGTGCCAGCAGTGCCAACAGGGCCGGAGAGCAGTTCTTC
D gene: .; V gene: TRBV28; clone size: many; J gene: TRBJ1-1; CDR3 protein: CASRGFVLGPGEAFF; CDR3 DNA: TGTGCCAGCAGGGGGTTCGTGTTGGGGCCAGGTGAAGCTTTCTTT
D gene: .; V gene: TRBV29-1; clone size: .; J gene: TRBJ2-1; CDR3 protein: CSSRENNEQFF; CDR3 DNA: TGCAGCAGTAGAGAGAACAATGAGCAGTTCTTC
D gene: TRBD2; V gene: TRBV12-3/TRBV12-4; clone size: .; J gene: TRBJ2-2; CDR3 protein: CASSFYSWRGTNTGELFF; CDR3 DNA: TGTGCCAGCAGTTTCTACTCTTGGCGGGGGACTAACACCGGGGAGCTGTTTTTT
D gene: TRBD1; V gene: TRBV6-1; clone size: .; J gene: TRBJ2-5; CDR3 protein: CASSEVRGREETQYF; CDR3 DNA: TGTGCCAGCAGTGAAGTTAGGGGGCGAGAAGAGACCCAGTACTTC
D gene: TRBD2; V gene: TRBV27; clone size: few; J gene: TRBJ2-1; CDR3 protein: CASSLERGYNEQFF; CDR3 DNA: TGTGCCAGCAGTTTAGAGCGGGGGTACAATGAGCAGTTCTTC
D gene: .; V gene: TRBV3-1; clone size: .; J gene: TRBJ1-2; CDR3 protein: CASSQGILGYTF; CDR3 DNA: TGTGCCAGCAGCCAGGGAATTCTCGGCTACACCTTC
D gene: .; V gene: TRBV4-3; clone size: once; J gene: TRBJ2-1; CDR3 protein: CASSPSGDTYNEQFF; CDR3 DNA: TGCGCCAGCAGCCCTTCCGGGGACACCTACAATGAGCAGTTCTTC
D gene: .; V gene: TRBV6-4; clone size: .; J gene: TRBJ2-1; CDR3 protein: CASSDVQSRYNEQFF; CDR3 DNA: TGTGCCAGCAGTGACGTCCAGAGTAGATACAATGAGCAGTTCTTC
D gene: .; V gene: TRBV18; clone size: .; J gene: TRBJ1-2; CDR3 protein: CASSPQNDGYGYTF; CDR3 DNA: TGTGCCAGCTCACCGCAAAATGACGGCTATGGCTACACCTTC
D gene: .; V gene: TRBV27; clone size: .; J gene: TRBJ2-3; CDR3 protein: CASSPAGHPDTQYF; CDR3 DNA: TGTGCCAGCTCCCCCGCGGGGCACCCAGATACGCAGTATTTT